This record looks at one TCR beta chain sequence and its context. Using RNA template, CDR3s of TCR alpha and beta were amplified with iRepertoire arm-PCR. TCRdb reprocessed the multiplex PCR reads via MiXCR and lists one record per CDR3 protein. The profile shows roughly 100,000 distinct CDR3 sequences, around 29% of them singletons. The entry originates in a study of glioma-infiltrating T cells. Germline CDR1 and CDR2: SGHTA and FQGNSA. The CDR3 runs 18 residues. The J segment lost 12 bases and the V segment lost 6 bases, leaving 23 bases of the junction unmatched. The V and J genes are TRBV7-2 and TRBJ1-5; TRBD1 agrees at 10 bases. The sample was glioma tissue, nonneoplastic brain tissue, or PBMCs (not recorded which). The TCR originated in a human donor with low-grade glioma or glioblastoma, undergoing nonglioma brain surgery, or in good health (not recorded which). The CDR3 sequence: CASSPGTGARIGNQSQHF. Written as DNA, the CDR3 is TGTGCCAGCAGTCCCGGGACAGGGGCCCGAATTGGCAATCAGAGCCAGCATTTT. Looking up the rest from reference TRBV7-2 and TRBJ1-5 gives the full variable domain: GAGVSQSPSNKVTEKGKDVELRCDPISGHTALYWYRQSLGQGLEFLIYFQGNSAPDKSGLPSDRFSAERTGGSVSTLTIQRTQQEDSAVYLCASSPGTGARIGNQSQHFGDGTRLSIL.